Below, 9 T cell receptor beta chains from the same sample are listed, as sequenced in a study of beta chain features in type 1 diabetes. Every bit of the isolated RNA underwent reverse transcription, so sequencing read expressed TCRB transcripts. Sequenced by immunoSEQ multiplex PCR; TCRdb stores in-frame clones only, minus some. The table shows 250,000 or so clones, with about 26% occurring only once. Input material: central memory CD4+ T cells from blood. The source is a man in his thirties or forties in good health.

The rearrangement uses TRBV25-1 and TRBJ2-3; 11 bases align to TRBD2. The CDR3 loop spans 16 amino acids. The germline CDR1 and CDR2 sequences are MGHDK and SYGVNS. The V and J ends lost 3 bases and 4 bases, in that order; junction bases with no gene match: 6. Written as DNA, the CDR3 is TGTGCCAGCAGTGACTTGACTAGCGGGGTTCCAGATACGCAGTATTTT. Amino acid sequence: CASSDLTSGVPDTQYF.

This clone came up a few times. The chain couples TRBV29-1 to TRBJ2-1; perhaps TRBD1 as D (6 bases). CDR1 and CDR2 from the germline V gene are SQVTM and ANQGSEA. The V end lost 2 bases, the J end lost 7 bases, and 12 bases lay between the germline ends. This CDR3 has 13 amino acids. The CDR3 DNA reads TGCAGCGTTGAACAGTCTAGGGGGAATGAGCAGTTCTTC. Its translation: CSVEQSRGNEQFF.

In its sample, this clone was seen many times. Written as DNA, the CDR3 is TGTGCCAGCAGTTTAAATCTGGGACAGGGAAACTATGGCTACACCTTC. Its translation: CASSLNLGQGNYGYTF. This chain joins TRBV27 and TRBJ1-2; 9 nucleotides align to TRBD1. The length of the CDR3 is 16 residues. Germline trimming cut 2 bases from V and 2 bases from J; bases unmatched to any gene: 6. Germline CDR1 is MNHEY and CDR2 is SMNVEV (reference sequence).

By sample share, this clone is medium-sized. The chain carries TRBV7-2 and TRBJ2-1, with 10 bases identical to TRBD2. Germline CDR1 is SGHTA and CDR2 is FQGNSA. V gave up 5 bases and J gave up 8 bases; unmatched junction bases: 9. The CDR3 is 15 amino acids. This CDR3 reads CASSRLAGLNDEQFF. For the CDR3, the DNA is TGTGCCAGCAGCCGACTAGCGGGTCTTAATGATGAGCAGTTCTTC.

This clone was recorded a few times. The chain has TRBV4-1 and TRBJ2-6, with D perhaps TRBD2 (5 bases). The CDR3 contains 19 residues. From germline, CDR1 is MGHRA and CDR2 YSYEKL. V lost 0 bases and J 0 bases, leaving 15 bases between the germline ends. The DNA for the CDR3 is TGCGCCAGCAGCCAAGATGCGGAGGAGAGTAGCTCTGGGGCCAACGTCCTGACTTTC. It is translated as CASSQDAEESSSGANVLTF.

In this sample, this clone turned up a few times. This rearrangement joins TRBV6-5 to TRBJ2-6; D assignment may be TRBD1 or TRBD2 (5 bases each). This CDR3 is 16 amino acids long. Trimming shortened V by 4 bases and J by 7 bases, and 17 bases separated the two germline ends. Per the germline V gene, CDR1 is MNHEY and CDR2 is SVGAGI. The CDR3 bases are TGTGCCAGCAGTTTCACCGGGGCATCGGACGCCAACGTCCTGACTTTC. Protein sequence: CASSFTGASDANVLTF.

This sequence joins TRBV9 and TRBJ2-3; a possible D gene is TRBD1 (5 bases). The ends were cut back, 4 bases at V and 2 bases at J, with 11 bases in the middle. CDR1 SGDLS and CDR2 YYNGEE come from the germline V gene. This CDR3 comprises 14 residues. The CDR3 loop reads CASSKRQSTDTQYF. CDR3 coding DNA: TGTGCCAGCAGCAAACGACAGTCCACAGATACGCAGTATTTT.

The chain employs TRBV29-1 and TRBJ2-3; 7 nucleotides match TRBD1. The CDR3 is 12 residues long. The trim removed 2 bases at V and 4 bases at J, leaving 0 bases unmatched. Germline loops: CDR1 SQVTM, CDR2 ANQGSEA. The CDR3 sequence is CSVEQGADTQYF. The CDR3 coding sequence is TGCAGCGTTGAACAGGGGGCAGATACGCAGTATTTT.

The V call is TRBV19, the J call TRBJ2-1, with 13 bases lining up with TRBD2. Unmatched junction bases numbered 10, after V lost 1 base and J lost 7 bases. Germline CDR1 LNHDA, CDR2 SQIVND (reference sequence). CDR3 length: 18 amino acids. This CDR3 reads CASSIAPGLAGLKNEQFF. CDR3 in DNA: TGTGCCAGTAGTATAGCCCCGGGACTAGCGGGACTTAAGAATGAGCAGTTCTTC.